This TCR beta chain originates from a study of technical replicates of blood from several donors. Only in-frame clones appear in the TCRdb table, and some are missing; sequencing was by immunoSEQ multiplex PCR. This table holds almost 70,000 clones, over 75% found once. This clonotype was obtained from a human donor in good health. Some clones in this sample may be carry-over from other donors' samples. Sequenced material: PBMCs.

The chain's CDR3 is CASSQGSGVSNEQFF. In DNA, the CDR3 is TGCGCCAGCAGCCAAGGTAGCGGGGTCTCCAATGAGCAGTTCTTC. The genes are TRBV4-3 and TRBJ2-1, with TRBD2 matching over 8 bases. This CDR3 spans 15 amino acids. J gave up 6 bases and V 1 base, and 5 bases lay outside the gene matches. The V gene's germline CDR1 is LGHNA and CDR2 YSLEER.